A single sample is the source of the 28 T cell receptor beta chains below, sequenced in a study of cytomegalovirus exposure and HLA in healthy donors. The PCR contained 60 Vbeta and 13 Jbeta primers. Libraries were prepared by immunoSEQ multiplex PCR; TCRdb keeps only in-frame clonotypes and omits some of them. The profile shows more than 150,000 clones, about 80% of them singletons. The sample consisted of PBMCs. These receptor sequences come from a man between 45 and 60 years old in good health and CMV-seropositive.

J is TRBJ2-1 and V is TRBV11-2, with 12 bases aligning to TRBD2. In germline, CDR1 is SGHAT, CDR2 FQNNGV. The CDR3 covers 16 residues. J was trimmed by 1 base and V by 4 bases; bases with no gene match: 2. In DNA, the CDR3 is TGTGCCAGCAGCTGGACTAGCGGGGTGTCCTACAATGAGCAGTTCTTC. Translation gives CASSWTSGVSYNEQFF.

The V call is TRBV25-1, the J call TRBJ2-1; 8 bases agree with TRBD1. Germline CDR1 and CDR2: MGHDK and SYGVNS. Trimming at V came to 6 bases and at J to 10 bases, leaving 8 bases not matched to a gene. CDR3 length equals 13 residues. The DNA of the CDR3 is TGTGCCAGCAGCGTGACAGGGGCGGGGGAGCAGTTCTTC. Translating gives CASSVTGAGEQFF. The full variable domain, its missing parts supplied by reference TRBV25-1 and TRBJ2-1, is EADIYQTPRYLVIGTGKKITLECSQTMGHDKMYWYQQDPGMELHLIHYSYGVNSTEKGDLSSESTVSRIRTEHFPLTLESARPSHTSQYLCASSVTGAGEQFFGPGTRLTVL.

The rearrangement links TRBV6-5 to TRBJ1-2; D is unclear. Germline CDR1 and CDR2: MNHEY and SVGAGI. The CDR3 totals 13 residues. V gave up 2 bases and J gave up 8 bases, with 12 bases separating them. The CDR3 region is CASSYDEGYGYTF. CDR3 nucleotides: TGTGCCAGCAGTTACGATGAGGGTTACGGCTACACCTTC.

J is TRBJ2-3 and V is TRBV29-1; no definite D call. The CDR3 consists of 11 residues. Trimming shortened V by 7 bases and J by 5 bases, and 10 bases separated the two germline ends. Germline lookup yields CDR1 SQVTM and CDR2 ANQGSEA. DNA of the CDR3: TGCAGCGCTGTGACTCAAGATACGCAGTATTTT. Protein product: CSAVTQDTQYF.

J is TRBJ1-2 and V is TRBV6-6, with 9 bases lining up with TRBD1. CDR3 length: 15 amino acids. The V and J ends lost 0 bases and 4 bases, in that order; junction bases with no gene match: 3. Germline lookup yields CDR1 MNHNY and CDR2 SVGAGI (reference sequence). The CDR3 region is CASSYSGTGSYGYTF. The CDR3 nucleotides read TGTGCCAGCAGTTACTCCGGGACAGGGAGCTATGGCTACACCTTC.

The chain carries TRBV15 and TRBJ1-1; 9 bases are shared with TRBD1. This CDR3 contains 15 residues. Trimming at V came to 3 bases and at J to 3 bases, leaving 5 bases not matched to a gene. Germline loops: CDR1 LNHNV, CDR2 YYDKDF (reference sequence). The CDR3, as DNA: TGTGCCACCAGCAGGGGGACAGGGACGGACACTGAAGCTTTCTTT. Protein product: CATSRGTGTDTEAFF.

J is TRBJ2-5 and V is TRBV6-5, with TRBD1 matching over 10 bases. This CDR3 is built from 15 residues. J lost 5 bases, V lost 2 bases, and 5 bases had no gene match. Per germline, CDR1 MNHEY and CDR2 SVGAGI. CDR3 coding DNA: TGTGCCAGCAGTTACGGGGACAGGGGAGATGAGACCCAGTACTTC. Its protein product is CASSYGDRGDETQYF.

The rearrangement links TRBV6-1 to TRBJ2-7, with TRBD1 matching over 8 bases. J gave up 2 bases and V 6 bases, and 6 bases lay outside the gene matches. Germline CDR1 is MNHNS and CDR2 is SASEGT. The CDR3 has 14 residues. This chain's CDR3 is CASSLRDRPYEQYF. CDR3 nucleotide sequence: TGTGCCAGCAGCCTCCGGGACAGGCCCTACGAGCAGTACTTC.

The rearrangement uses TRBV18 and TRBJ2-7, with D perhaps matching TRBD2 (6 bases). The CDR3 loop spans 15 amino acids. Trimming cost V 0 bases and J 5 bases, with 14 bases left between them. CDR1 and CDR2 from the germline V gene are KGHSH and LQKENI. DNA for the CDR3: TGTGCCAGCTCACCACCCAACCGGGGGAGCCACGAGCAGTACTTC. Translated: CASSPPNRGSHEQYF.

This sequence joins TRBV7-8 and TRBJ1-5; the D is unclear. The CDR3 totals 13 residues. With 4 bases removed from V and 9 bases from J, the gap between germline ends came to 13 bases. Germline V CDR1 and CDR2: SGHVS, FQNEAQ. This chain's CDR3 is CASSSRPAGPQHF. The CDR3 DNA sequence: TGTGCCAGCAGCTCCAGGCCGGCTGGGCCCCAGCATTTT.

This clone was observed a few times. V gene TRBV6-4 combines with J gene TRBJ2-7; 9 nucleotides align to TRBD2. J was trimmed by 3 bases and V by 7 bases; bases with no gene match: 10. The CDR3 spans 15 residues. CDR1 and CDR2 (germline): MRHNA, SNTAGT. In nucleotides, the CDR3 is TGTGCCAGCACCGGGGTGACTAGCGGCGACTACGAGCAGTACTTC. Its translation: CASTGVTSGDYEQYF.

The rearrangement links TRBV11-2 to TRBJ2-4; tentative D call: TRBD2 (5 bases). The CDR3 is made up of 16 amino acids. The V and J ends lost 5 bases and 0 bases respectively, with 14 bases between them. Germline CDR1 and CDR2: SGHAT and FQNNGV. The CDR3 DNA sequence: TGTGCCAGCAGCCGGAGGATGGAAGTAGCCAAAAACATTCAGTACTTC. Translating it yields CASSRRMEVAKNIQYF.

The V and J genes are TRBV5-1 and TRBJ1-4; a weak D match, TRBD1 (5 bases). Germline-derived CDR1 and CDR2 are SGHRS and YFSETQ. This CDR3 comprises 15 residues. V lost 1 base and J 4 bases, leaving 11 bases between the germline ends. The CDR3 nucleotides are TGCGCCAGCAGCTTGAAAGGGGCTCATAATGAAAAACTGTTTTTT. Amino acid sequence: CASSLKGAHNEKLFF.

This chain connects TRBV28 to TRBJ1-1, with 7 positions matching TRBD1. The CDR3 is 14 amino acids. Per germline, CDR1 MDHEN and CDR2 SYDVKM. With V trimmed by 5 bases and J by 2 bases, 5 bases remained unmatched. CDR3 coding DNA: TGTGCCAGCAGTCGCAGGGGGTCTAACACTGAAGCTTTCTTT. Amino acids: CASSRRGSNTEAFF.

The gene calls are TRBV2 and TRBJ2-2; 10 nucleotides align to TRBD2. Germline V gene sequence: CDR1 SNHLY, CDR2 FYNNEI. V lost 7 bases and J lost 1; bases outside the gene matches: 3. The length of the CDR3 is 15 residues. Written as DNA, the CDR3 is TGTGCCAGCACCGGACTAGCGGTGAACACCGGGGAGCTGTTTTTT. Translating gives CASTGLAVNTGELFF.

This clone was seen only a few times. The rearrangement uses TRBV19 and TRBJ2-1; D gene unclear. Per germline, CDR1 LNHDA and CDR2 SQIVND (reference sequence). The germline V and J ends were trimmed by 4 bases and 3 bases, with 4 bases remaining between them. The CDR3 length is 12 residues. Written as DNA, the CDR3 is TGTGCCAGTAGTAGGAGCTACAATGAGCAGTTCTTC. This gives the protein CASSRSYNEQFF.

This chain links TRBV19 with TRBJ1-2, with a weak D call TRBD1 (5 bases). The germline CDR1 and CDR2 sequences are LNHDA and SQIVND (reference sequence). The CDR3 contains 15 residues. Trimming took 2 bases from V and 4 from J, leaving 14 bases between them. CDR3 region: CASSILSSGSYGYTF. The DNA of the CDR3 is TGTGCCAGTAGTATACTAAGCTCAGGGTCCTATGGCTACACCTTC.

The V gene is TRBV2, the J gene TRBJ2-3; D unclear. The CDR3 extends over 14 amino acids. The V gene lost 4 bases and the J gene lost 0 bases, with 8 bases spanning the gap. Germline CDR1 is SNHLY and CDR2 is FYNNEI. The CDR3 region has the DNA TGTGCCAGCAGTGGGCTTACCAGCACAGATACGCAGTATTTT. Translating gives CASSGLTSTDTQYF.

This chain uses TRBV7-9 with TRBJ1-1, with 7 bases aligning to TRBD1. With 4 bases clipped from V and 4 bases from J, the junction kept 9 bases outside the gene matches. Per germline, CDR1 SEHNR and CDR2 FQNEAQ (reference sequence). CDR3 length: 15 amino acids. CDR3 in amino acids: CASSSGGTGGTEAFF. CDR3 bases: TGTGCCAGCAGCTCAGGGGGGACCGGGGGCACTGAAGCTTTCTTT.

CDR3: CASSGRDSVTHSPLHF. Here the CDR3 DNA reads TGTGCCAGCAGCGGCCGGGACAGCGTTACCCATTCACCCCTCCACTTT. The chain combines TRBV2 with TRBJ1-6; 7 nucleotides line up with TRBD1. This CDR3 contains 16 residues. The germline V gene encodes CDR1 SNHLY and CDR2 FYNNEI. The V segment lost 6 bases and the J segment 8 bases; nucleotides outside the gene matches: 13.

The chain links TRBV28 to TRBJ1-1; no definite D call. This CDR3 spans 12 amino acids. V shed 8 bases and J shed 3 bases, with 10 bases lying between them. CDR1 is MDHEN and CDR2 is SYDVKM in the germline V gene. CDR3: CASGGRYTEAFF. The CDR3 DNA reads TGTGCCAGCGGAGGCAGGTACACTGAAGCTTTCTTT.

V gene TRBV15 combines with J gene TRBJ1-2; D is possibly TRBD1 (5 bases). CDR3 length equals 17 residues. Germline V gene lookup returns CDR1 LNHNV and CDR2 YYDKDF (reference sequence). Trimming took off 1 base at V and 8 bases at J, with 23 bases between the two ends. CDR3 sequence: CATSRGDSTSNPGGYTF. In DNA form, the CDR3 reads TGTGCCACCAGCAGAGGAGACTCCACCTCTAACCCAGGGGGCTACACCTTC.

The chain recombines TRBV28 with TRBJ1-2, with a weak D call TRBD1 (6 bases). The CDR3 is made up of 15 amino acids. Trimming pared 4 bases from V and 7 bases from J, leaving 19 bases between. The germline CDR1 and CDR2 sequences are MDHEN and SYDVKM. CDR3 DNA: TGTGCCAGCAGTTCGCTGTCAAGGGGGACGGGTGGCTACACCTTC. As protein: CASSSLSRGTGGYTF.

The rearrangement links TRBV7-8 to TRBJ1-6; perhaps TRBD1 as D (6 bases). V lost 4 bases and J lost 7, with 17 bases in between. The CDR3 runs 16 residues. CDR1 and CDR2 from the germline V gene are SGHVS and FQNEAQ. CDR3 nucleotide sequence: TGTGCCAGCAGCTCAAGCCGGGGGGCCGTCAATTCACCCCTCCACTTT. The encoded protein is CASSSSRGAVNSPLHF.

A single count supports this clone. The chain joins TRBV11-2 to TRBJ1-6; D call uncertain. Germline CDR1 reads SGHAT; CDR2 reads FQNNGV. V was pared by 5 bases and J by 8 bases, with 16 bases between. CDR3 length: 15 residues. CDR3 nucleotide sequence: TGTGCCAGCAGCCAGTACGGGGAGGGAGATTCACCCCTCCACTTT. Protein product: CASSQYGEGDSPLHF.

This chain uses TRBV18 with TRBJ1-5; D not resolved. CDR3 length: 16 amino acids. The germline gives CDR1 KGHSH, CDR2 LQKENI. Trimming removed 4 bases from V and 1 base from J, with 14 bases in between. DNA of the CDR3: TGTGCCAGCTCACTTTTACCGACGGGGAGCAATCAGCCCCAGCATTTT. Translated: CASSLLPTGSNQPQHF.

The count of this clone is one. The V gene is TRBV2, the J gene TRBJ1-6; 11 bases fit TRBD1. This CDR3 is 16 amino acids long. Germline CDR1 SNHLY, CDR2 FYNNEI. Trimming at V came to 5 bases and at J to 5 bases, leaving 5 bases not matched to a gene. This CDR3 reads CASSLRTGGNNSPLHF. In nucleotides, the CDR3 is TGTGCCAGCAGTTTACGGACAGGGGGCAATAATTCACCCCTCCACTTT.

V gene TRBV15 combines with J gene TRBJ1-2; 8 positions match TRBD1. The CDR3 is made up of 18 amino acids. Germline-derived CDR1 and CDR2 are LNHNV and YYDKDF (reference sequence). Losses at the gene ends were 5 bases for V and 4 bases for J; bases not matched to a gene: 18. This CDR3 reads CATSSRTGKVSGSYGYTF. CDR3 sequence (DNA): TGTGCCACCAGCTCAAGGACAGGGAAGGTCTCCGGCTCCTATGGCTACACCTTC.